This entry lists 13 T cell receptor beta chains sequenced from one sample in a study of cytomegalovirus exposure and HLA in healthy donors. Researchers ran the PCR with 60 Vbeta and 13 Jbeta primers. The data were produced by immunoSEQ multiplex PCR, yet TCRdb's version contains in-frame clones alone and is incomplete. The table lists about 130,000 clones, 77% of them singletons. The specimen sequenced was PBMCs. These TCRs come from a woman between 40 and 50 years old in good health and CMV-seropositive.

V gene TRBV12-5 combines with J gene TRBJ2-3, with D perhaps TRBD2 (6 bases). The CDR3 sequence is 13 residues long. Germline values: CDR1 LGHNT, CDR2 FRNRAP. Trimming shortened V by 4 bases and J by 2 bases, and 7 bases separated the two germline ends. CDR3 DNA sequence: TGTGCTAGTGGTTGGGACTTCACAGATACGCAGTATTTT. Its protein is CASGWDFTDTQYF.

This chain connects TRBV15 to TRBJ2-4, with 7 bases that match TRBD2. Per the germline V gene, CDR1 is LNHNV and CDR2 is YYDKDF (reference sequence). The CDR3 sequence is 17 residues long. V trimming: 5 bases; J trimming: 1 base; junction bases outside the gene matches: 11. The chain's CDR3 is CATSARAGGGAKNIQYF. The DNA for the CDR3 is TGTGCCACCAGCGCCCGGGCTGGCGGGGGTGCCAAAAACATTCAGTACTTC.

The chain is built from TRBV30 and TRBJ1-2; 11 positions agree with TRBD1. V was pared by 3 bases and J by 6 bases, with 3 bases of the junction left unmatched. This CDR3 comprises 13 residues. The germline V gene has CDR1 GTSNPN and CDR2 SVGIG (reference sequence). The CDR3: CAWRGTGGNGYTF. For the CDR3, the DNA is TGTGCCTGGAGGGGGACAGGGGGGAATGGCTACACCTTC.

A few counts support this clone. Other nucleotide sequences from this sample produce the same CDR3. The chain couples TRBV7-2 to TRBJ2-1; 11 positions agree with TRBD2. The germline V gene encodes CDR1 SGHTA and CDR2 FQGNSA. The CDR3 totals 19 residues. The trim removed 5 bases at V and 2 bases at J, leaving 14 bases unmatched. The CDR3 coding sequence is TGTGCCAGCAGCACACCTCCTCCGACTAGCGGGATTCCCTACAATGAGCAGTTCTTC. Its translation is CASSTPPPTSGIPYNEQFF.

The CDR3 protein is CASRPTAVGRGELFF. The CDR3 coding sequence is TGTGCCAGCAGACCTACTGCGGTGGGGCGCGGGGAGCTGTTTTTT. The chain carries TRBV7-2 and TRBJ2-2, with a possible D match to TRBD1 (5 bases). The CDR3 runs to 15 residues. The V and J ends lost 6 bases and 7 bases respectively, with 18 bases between them. The germline V gene encodes CDR1 SGHTA and CDR2 FQGNSA.

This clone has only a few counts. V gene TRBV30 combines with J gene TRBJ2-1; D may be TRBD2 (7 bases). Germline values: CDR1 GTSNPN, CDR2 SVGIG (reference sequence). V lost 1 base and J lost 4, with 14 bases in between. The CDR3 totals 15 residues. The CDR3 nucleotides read TGTGCCTGGAGTGGGGGGCGGGAGAGGTACAATGAGCAGTTCTTC. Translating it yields CAWSGGRERYNEQFF. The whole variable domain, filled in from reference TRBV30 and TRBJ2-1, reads SQTIHQWPATLVQPVGSPLSLECTVEGTSNPNLYWYRQAAGRGLQLLFYSVGIGQISSEVPQNLSASRPQDRQFILSSKKLLLSDSGFYLCAWSGGRERYNEQFFGPGTRLTVL.

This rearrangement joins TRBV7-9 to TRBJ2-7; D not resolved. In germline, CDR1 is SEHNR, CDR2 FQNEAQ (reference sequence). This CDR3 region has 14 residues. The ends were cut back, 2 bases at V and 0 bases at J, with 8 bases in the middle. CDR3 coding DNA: TGTGCCAGCAGCTTATCCGCGGTCTCCTACGAGCAGTACTTC. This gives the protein CASSLSAVSYEQYF.

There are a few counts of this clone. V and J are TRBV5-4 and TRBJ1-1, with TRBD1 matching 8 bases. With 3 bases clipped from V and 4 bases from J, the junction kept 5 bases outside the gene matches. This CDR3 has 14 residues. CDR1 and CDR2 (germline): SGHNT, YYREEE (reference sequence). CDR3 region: CASSSGQVGTEAFF. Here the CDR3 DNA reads TGTGCCAGCAGCTCGGGACAGGTAGGCACTGAAGCTTTCTTT.

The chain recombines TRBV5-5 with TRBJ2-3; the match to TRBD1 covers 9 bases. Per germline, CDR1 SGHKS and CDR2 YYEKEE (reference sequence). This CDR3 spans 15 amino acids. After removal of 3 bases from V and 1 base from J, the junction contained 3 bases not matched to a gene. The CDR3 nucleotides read TGTGCCAGCAGCTCTGGACAGGGGCGCACAGATACGCAGTATTTT. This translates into CASSSGQGRTDTQYF.

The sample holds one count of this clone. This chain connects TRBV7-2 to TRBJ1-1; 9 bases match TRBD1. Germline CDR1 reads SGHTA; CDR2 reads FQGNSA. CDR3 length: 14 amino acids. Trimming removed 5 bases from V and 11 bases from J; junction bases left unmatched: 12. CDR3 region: CASSQTLTGGPAFF. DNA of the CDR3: TGTGCCAGCAGCCAAACACTAACAGGGGGCCCGGCTTTCTTT.

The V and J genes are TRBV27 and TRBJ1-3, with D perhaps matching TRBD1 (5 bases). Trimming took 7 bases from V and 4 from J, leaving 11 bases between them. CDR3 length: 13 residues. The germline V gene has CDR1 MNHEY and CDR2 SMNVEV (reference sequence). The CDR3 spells CASKGMWGNTIYF. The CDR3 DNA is TGTGCCAGCAAGGGGATGTGGGGAAACACCATATATTTT.

CDR3 region: CASSVSTGAYNEQFF. The CDR3 DNA follows: TGTGCCAGCAGCGTCTCAACAGGGGCCTACAATGAGCAGTTCTTC. The chain is built from TRBV9 and TRBJ2-1; 7 bases fit TRBD1. Germline V lookup: CDR1 SGDLS, CDR2 YYNGEE. The CDR3 is made up of 15 amino acids. V trimming: 2 bases; J trimming: 2 bases; junction bases outside the gene matches: 4.

The CDR3 region is CASSLDRLMETQYF. The CDR3 region has the DNA TGTGCCAGCAGCTTAGACAGGTTGATGGAGACCCAGTACTTC. The chain recombines TRBV7-9 with TRBJ2-5, with D possibly TRBD1 on 5 matching bases. This CDR3 has 14 amino acids. Germline values: CDR1 SEHNR, CDR2 FQNEAQ (reference sequence). V was trimmed by 1 base and J by 5 bases, leaving 11 bases between them.